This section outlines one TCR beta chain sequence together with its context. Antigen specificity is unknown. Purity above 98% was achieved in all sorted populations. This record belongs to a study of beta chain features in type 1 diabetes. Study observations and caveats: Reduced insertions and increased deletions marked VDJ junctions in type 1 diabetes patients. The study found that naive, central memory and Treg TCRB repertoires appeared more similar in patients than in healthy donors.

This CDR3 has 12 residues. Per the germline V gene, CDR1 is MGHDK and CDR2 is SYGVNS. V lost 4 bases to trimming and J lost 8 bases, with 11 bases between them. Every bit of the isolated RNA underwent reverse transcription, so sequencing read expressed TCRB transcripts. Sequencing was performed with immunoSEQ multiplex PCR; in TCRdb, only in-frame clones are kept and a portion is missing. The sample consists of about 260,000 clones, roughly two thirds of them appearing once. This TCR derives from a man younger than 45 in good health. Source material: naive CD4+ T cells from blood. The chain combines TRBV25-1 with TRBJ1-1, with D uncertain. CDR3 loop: CASSGGSWEAFF. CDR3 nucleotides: TGTGCCAGCAGTGGAGGGTCCTGGGAAGCTTTCTTT.